In this sample, the clone carrying this T cell receptor beta chain turned up a few times. The antigen remains undetermined. This sample was included in a study of regulatory T cells in long-lasting Graves disease. Overall study findings and caveats: Persistent disease favored TRBV28, TRBJ1-2 and TRBJ2-5.

CDR3-region Arm-PCR and iRepertoire HTBI primers produced the TCR beta libraries. From the multiplex PCR reads, TCRdb called clonotypes with MiXCR, one entry per CDR3 protein. This sample carries about 470,000 distinct CDR3 sequences, 20% to 25% of them seen once, and the ten largest clones take more than 6%. Per the germline V gene, CDR1 is SEHNR and CDR2 is FQNEAQ (reference sequence). V lost 5 bases and J lost 0; bases outside the gene matches: 7. The CDR3 loop spans 17 amino acids. Time point specified: persistent/refractory GD, antithyroid drugs over 5 years with positive TRAb. Following extraction of RNA from PBMCs, that RNA was used to make the TCR library.

The sample was peripheral blood mononuclear cells (PBMCs), taken when the disease was refractory, from a patient treated with antithyroid drugs. This TCR derives from a female donor with Graves disease. The chain uses TRBV7-9 and TRBJ1-4; 9 bases align to TRBD1. The CDR3 is CASSGGQGFTTNEKLFF. The CDR3, as DNA: TGTGCCAGCAGCGGAGGACAGGGGTTTACAACTAATGAAAAACTGTTTTTT.